A selection of T cell receptor beta chains follows, all from one sample in a study of post-analysis software for immune sequencing data. TCRdb itself ran the PCR reads through MiXCR, one entry per CDR3 protein. Of 600,000 to 700,000 distinct CDR3 sequences listed, around 64% are singletons. The specimen was blood. The origin of the receptors is a girl under 10 years old with multiple sclerosis. Each CDR3 is given with its conserved first and last residue. D genes are given only for firm matches. Part of the rows lack a size; the others show once, few, many or a class for expanded clones.

TRBD1	14	-	TRBV29-1	TRBJ2-3	CSVVLRGQGDTQYF	TGCAGCGTTGTACTCAGGGGGCAGGGAGATACGCAGTATTTT
-	15	-	TRBV4-2	TRBJ2-5	CASSQDPGRSETQYF	TGTGCCAGCAGCCAAGATCCGGGTCGATCGGAGACCCAGTACTTC
-	12	few	TRBV29-1	TRBJ2-1	CSVLWETNEQFF	TGCAGCGTTTTGTGGGAGACGAATGAGCAGTTCTTC
-	13	-	TRBV10-3	TRBJ2-4	CAIGPHQENIQYF	TGTGCCATCGGCCCCCACCAGGAGAACATTCAGTACTTC
TRBD1	16	once	TRBV27	TRBJ2-7	CASSFDERQGAYEQYF	TGTGCCAGCAGTTTTGACGAAAGACAGGGAGCCTACGAGCAGTACTTC
-	14	once	TRBV6-6	TRBJ2-6	CASSSILGANVLTF	TGTGCCAGCAGTTCCATTCTTGGGGCCAACGTCCTGACTTTC
TRBD2	14	-	TRBV3-1	TRBJ2-7	CASSPTSGEYEQYF	TGTGCCAGCAGCCCGACTAGCGGAGAGTACGAGCAGTACTTC
TRBD2	16	few	TRBV24-1	TRBJ2-5	CATSDGGLGGAGEQYF	TGTGCCACCAGTGATGGGGGACTCGGGGGGGCGGGTGAGCAGTACTTC
-	15	once	TRBV28	TRBJ1-5	CASRRAGPGNQPQHF	TGTGCCAGCAGGCGGGCAGGGCCTGGCAATCAGCCCCAGCATTTT
TRBD1	14	-	TRBV12-3/TRBV12-4	TRBJ1-2	CASSSSDRGYGYTF	TGTGCCAGCAGTTCCTCCGACAGGGGCTATGGCTACACCTTC
-	13	once	TRBV11-1	TRBJ1-2	CASNDVGGGGYTF	TGTGCCAGCAACGACGTGGGGGGCGGTGGCTACACCTTC
-	14	-	TRBV10-3	TRBJ1-5	CAISGGTSVQPQHF	TGTGCCATCAGTGGGGGGACATCAGTTCAGCCCCAGCATTTT
-	15	-	TRBV5-6	TRBJ2-4	CASSSNTRGLGIQYF	TGTGCCAGCAGCTCAAATACTAGGGGTCTGGGCATTCAGTACTTC
-	17	-	TRBV12-3/TRBV12-4	TRBJ2-5	CASSLRLGPAPQETQYF	TGTGCCAGCAGTCTCCGTTTGGGCCCTGCCCCTCAAGAGACCCAGTACTTC
TRBD1	16	-	TRBV29-1	TRBJ2-1	CSVVKGQKSSYNEQFF	TGCAGCGTTGTGAAGGGACAGAAGAGCTCCTACAATGAGCAGTTCTTC